The 15 T cell receptor beta chains below come from one sample, sequenced in a study of OX40 agonist ivuxolimab in advanced cancers. The method was immunoSEQ multiplex PCR; TCRdb's version includes in-frame clones alone and lacks a portion of them. The table lists 70,000 to 95,000 clones, under 95% of them singletons. This sample comprised CD4+ or CD8+ T cells sorted from blood, obtained in a trial of the OX40 agonist ivuxolimab. The receptors were gathered from an adult with an advanced solid tumor such as melanoma, head and neck, liver or kidney cancer.

The rearrangement joins TRBV7-3 to TRBJ2-2; D ambiguous. V was clipped by 1 base and J by 2 bases, with 8 bases between them. The CDR3 loop spans 15 amino acids. In germline, CDR1 is SGHTA, CDR2 FQGTGA. CDR3 sequence reads: CASSLSLFNTGELFF. The DNA for the CDR3 is TGTGCCAGCAGCTTAAGCCTCTTCAACACCGGGGAGCTGTTTTTT.

The chain links TRBV19 to TRBJ1-1, with a weak D call TRBD1 (6 bases). This CDR3 has 14 residues. V dropped 3 bases and J dropped 6 bases, with 14 bases sitting between them. Germline V gene data show CDR1 as LNHDA and CDR2 as SQIVND (reference sequence). The CDR3 sequence is CASSIVGRGAEAFF. The CDR3 region has the DNA TGTGCCAGTAGTATCGTCGGCAGGGGAGCTGAAGCTTTCTTT.

This chain connects TRBV5-6 to TRBJ1-4; unclear D gene. This CDR3 spans 11 amino acids. V was clipped by 4 bases and J by 11 bases, with 9 bases between them. CDR1 is SGHDT, CDR2 YYEEEE, per germline. The CDR3 coding sequence is TGTGCCAGCAGCGCACAAGGGAAACTGTTTTTT. As protein: CASSAQGKLFF.

The chain recombines TRBV10-2 with TRBJ1-2; no reliable D call. The CDR3 covers 12 residues. Trimming took off 2 bases at V and 3 bases at J, with 4 bases between the two ends. The germline V gene has CDR1 WSHSY and CDR2 SAAADI. CDR3 residues: CASSEPYYGYTF. CDR3 nucleotides: TGCGCCAGCAGTGAGCCCTACTATGGCTACACCTTC.

This chain uses TRBV10-3 with TRBJ2-5; 7 positions agree with TRBD2. The germline V gene encodes CDR1 ENHRY and CDR2 SYGVKD. Trimming took 10 bases from V and 0 from J; bases not matched to a gene: 14. The CDR3 consists of 16 residues. CDR3 nucleotides: TGTGCCACCAAAAACGCCGGAGCGGGATACCAAGAGACCCAGTACTTC. Protein: CATKNAGAGYQETQYF.

This rearrangement joins TRBV15 to TRBJ1-1, with 8 bases identical to TRBD1. V shed 8 bases and J 5 bases; nucleotides not matched to a gene: 7. The germline gives CDR1 LNHNV, CDR2 YYDKDF (reference sequence). This CDR3 region has 13 residues. CDR3 amino acids: CATRGQVRTEAFF. The CDR3 coding sequence is TGTGCCACCCGGGGACAGGTGAGGACTGAAGCTTTCTTT.

This clone was seen only a few times. The gene calls are TRBV5-1 and TRBJ1-1, with 7 bases lining up with TRBD1. Unmatched junction bases numbered 3, after V lost 2 bases and J lost 2 bases. This CDR3 has 14 amino acids. Germline CDR1 is SGHRS and CDR2 is YFSETQ. The CDR3 region is CASSFRDSNTEAFF. Written as DNA, the CDR3 is TGCGCCAGCAGCTTCCGGGACAGTAACACTGAAGCTTTCTTT.

This chain uses TRBV27 with TRBJ1-5; 7 bases fit TRBD1. The junction had 5 bases not matched to a gene; V was cut back by 6 bases and J by 0 bases. The germline CDR1 and CDR2 sequences are MNHEY and SMNVEV (reference sequence). CDR3 size: 15 residues. The DNA for the CDR3 is TGTGCCAGCAGGGCCGGGACAGATAGCAATCAGCCCCAGCATTTT. Translated, it gives CASRAGTDSNQPQHF.

The sample holds one count of this clone. The chain carries TRBV15 and TRBJ1-2; 9 nucleotides agree with TRBD1. J gave up 6 bases and V 5 bases, and 4 bases lay outside the gene matches. CDR3 size: 13 residues. Germline lookup yields CDR1 LNHNV and CDR2 YYDKDF (reference sequence). DNA for the CDR3: TGTGCCACCAGCGTAGACAGGGGGAATGGCTACACCTTC. The encoded protein is CATSVDRGNGYTF.

The chain employs TRBV6-5 and TRBJ1-1; D gene ambiguous. The germline V and J ends were trimmed by 8 bases and 0 bases, with 10 bases remaining between them. Germline CDR1 is MNHEY and CDR2 is SVGAGI. The CDR3 loop spans 13 amino acids. The CDR3 DNA reads as TGTGCCAGCTTGCCAGACATGAACACTGAAGCTTTCTTT. Its protein product is CASLPDMNTEAFF.

This sequence joins TRBV10-3 and TRBJ2-1, with 12 positions matching TRBD2. The CDR3 extends over 16 amino acids. V trimming: 4 bases; J trimming: 2 bases; junction bases outside the gene matches: 3. Germline V lookup: CDR1 ENHRY, CDR2 SYGVKD. CDR3 sequence reads: CAISGASGGAYNEQFF. The CDR3 bases are TGTGCCATCAGTGGGGCTAGCGGGGGGGCCTACAATGAGCAGTTCTTC.

The genes are TRBV19 and TRBJ1-1; D perhaps matches TRBD1 (5 bases). Per germline, CDR1 LNHDA and CDR2 SQIVND (reference sequence). The CDR3 contains 14 residues. V was trimmed by 3 bases and J by 4 bases, leaving 12 bases between them. CDR3 region: CASSILGGVTEAFF. DNA for the CDR3: TGTGCCAGTAGTATTCTGGGGGGGGTCACTGAAGCTTTCTTT.

The chain carries TRBV13 and TRBJ2-7, with TRBD2 as a possible D gene (6 bases). Between the trimmed V and J ends, which lost 4 bases and 3 bases, there was a span of 13 bases. The CDR3 extends over 14 amino acids. Germline CDR1 reads PRHDT; CDR2 reads FYEKMQ (reference sequence). The CDR3 region is CASSSPGLIYEQYF. Here the CDR3 DNA reads TGTGCCAGCAGCTCCCCGGGACTGATCTACGAGCAGTACTTC.

This chain joins TRBV7-9 and TRBJ2-5; D uncertain. CDR1 is SEHNR and CDR2 is FQNEAQ in the germline V gene (reference sequence). The V end lost 1 base, the J end lost 5 bases, and 8 bases lay between the germline ends. This CDR3 spans 13 amino acids. The CDR3, as DNA: TGTGCCAGCAGCTTAGGATTAGGGGAGACCCAGTACTTC. Its protein is CASSLGLGETQYF.

The rearrangement joins TRBV4-1 to TRBJ2-7, with TRBD1 identical over 7 bases. The CDR3 extends over 15 amino acids. In germline, CDR1 is MGHRA, CDR2 YSYEKL. V dropped 4 bases and J dropped 1; count of bases not matched to a gene: 7. In nucleotides, the CDR3 is TGCGCCAGCAGCCCTACAGGGGTTGGTTCCTACGAGCAGTACTTC. Translation: CASSPTGVGSYEQYF.